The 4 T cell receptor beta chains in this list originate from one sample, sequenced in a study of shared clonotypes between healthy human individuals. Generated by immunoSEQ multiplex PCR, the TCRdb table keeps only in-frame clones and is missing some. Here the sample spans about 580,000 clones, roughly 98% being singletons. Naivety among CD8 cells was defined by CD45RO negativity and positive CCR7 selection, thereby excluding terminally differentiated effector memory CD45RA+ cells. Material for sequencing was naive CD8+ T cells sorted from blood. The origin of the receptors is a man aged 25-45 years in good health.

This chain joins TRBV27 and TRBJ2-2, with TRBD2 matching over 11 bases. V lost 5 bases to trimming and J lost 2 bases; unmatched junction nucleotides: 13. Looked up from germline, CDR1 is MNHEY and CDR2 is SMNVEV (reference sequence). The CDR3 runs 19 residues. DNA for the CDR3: TGTGCCAGCAGTCGGTTGAGGATAGCGGGAGGGCTAAACACCGGGGAGCTGTTTTTT. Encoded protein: CASSRLRIAGGLNTGELFF.

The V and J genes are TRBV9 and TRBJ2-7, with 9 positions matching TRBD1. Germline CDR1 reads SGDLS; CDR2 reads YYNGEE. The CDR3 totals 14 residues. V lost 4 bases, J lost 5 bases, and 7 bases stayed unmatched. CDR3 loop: CASSRQGDLDEQYF. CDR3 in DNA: TGTGCCAGCAGCCGACAGGGGGACCTGGACGAGCAGTACTTC. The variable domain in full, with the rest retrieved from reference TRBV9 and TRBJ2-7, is DSGVTQTPKHLITATGQRVTLRCSPRSGDLSVYWYQQSLDQGLQFLIQYYNGEERAKGNILERFSAQQFPDLHSELNLSSLELGDSALYFCASSRQGDLDEQYFGPGTRLTVT.

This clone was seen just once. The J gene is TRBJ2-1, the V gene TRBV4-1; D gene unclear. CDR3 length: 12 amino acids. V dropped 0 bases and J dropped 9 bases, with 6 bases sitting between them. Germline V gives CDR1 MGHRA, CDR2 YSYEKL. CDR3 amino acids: CASSQEAPEQFF. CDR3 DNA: TGCGCCAGCAGCCAAGAAGCTCCTGAGCAGTTCTTC.

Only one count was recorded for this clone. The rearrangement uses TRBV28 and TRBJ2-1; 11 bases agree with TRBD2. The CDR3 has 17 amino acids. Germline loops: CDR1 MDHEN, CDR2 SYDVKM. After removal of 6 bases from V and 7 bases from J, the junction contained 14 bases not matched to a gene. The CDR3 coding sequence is TGTGCCAGCAGACATGACCGACTAGCGGGACGATTGAATGAGCAGTTCTTC. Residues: CASRHDRLAGRLNEQFF.